This T cell receptor beta chain was found in a study of cytomegalovirus exposure and HLA in healthy donors. Study at large: Researchers found that just over 80% of under 450 genotyped donors fell within the Caucasian-associated ancestry cluster. Whole-study findings and limits: The later analysis indicated that the majority of CMV-associated TCR beta chains appeared HLA-restricted. Listed as cytomegalovirus-associated were more than 150 TCR beta chains. Earlier analysis yielded a pattern in which most TCR beta V segments were productive about 90% or about 30% of the time.

Germline V gene data show CDR1 as SNHLY and CDR2 as FYNNEI. The V and J ends lost 4 bases and 1 base respectively, with 10 bases between them. CDR3 size: 14 residues. It was with 60 Vbeta and 13 Jbeta primers that the PCR ran. Clones were read by immunoSEQ multiplex PCR, and TCRdb kept only the in-frame ones, dropping some. The sample yields over 150,000 clones, just under 80% seen once. This clone was counted only a few times. Its antigen remains unknown. This TCR derives from a woman between 50 and 59 years old in good health and CMV-seronegative. This sequence joins TRBV2 and TRBJ1-1, with D unresolved. Sequenced sample: PBMCs. The CDR3 DNA reads as TGTGCCAGCAGTGGTTCTACGAGGAACACTGAAGCTTTCTTT. Protein sequence: CASSGSTRNTEAFF.